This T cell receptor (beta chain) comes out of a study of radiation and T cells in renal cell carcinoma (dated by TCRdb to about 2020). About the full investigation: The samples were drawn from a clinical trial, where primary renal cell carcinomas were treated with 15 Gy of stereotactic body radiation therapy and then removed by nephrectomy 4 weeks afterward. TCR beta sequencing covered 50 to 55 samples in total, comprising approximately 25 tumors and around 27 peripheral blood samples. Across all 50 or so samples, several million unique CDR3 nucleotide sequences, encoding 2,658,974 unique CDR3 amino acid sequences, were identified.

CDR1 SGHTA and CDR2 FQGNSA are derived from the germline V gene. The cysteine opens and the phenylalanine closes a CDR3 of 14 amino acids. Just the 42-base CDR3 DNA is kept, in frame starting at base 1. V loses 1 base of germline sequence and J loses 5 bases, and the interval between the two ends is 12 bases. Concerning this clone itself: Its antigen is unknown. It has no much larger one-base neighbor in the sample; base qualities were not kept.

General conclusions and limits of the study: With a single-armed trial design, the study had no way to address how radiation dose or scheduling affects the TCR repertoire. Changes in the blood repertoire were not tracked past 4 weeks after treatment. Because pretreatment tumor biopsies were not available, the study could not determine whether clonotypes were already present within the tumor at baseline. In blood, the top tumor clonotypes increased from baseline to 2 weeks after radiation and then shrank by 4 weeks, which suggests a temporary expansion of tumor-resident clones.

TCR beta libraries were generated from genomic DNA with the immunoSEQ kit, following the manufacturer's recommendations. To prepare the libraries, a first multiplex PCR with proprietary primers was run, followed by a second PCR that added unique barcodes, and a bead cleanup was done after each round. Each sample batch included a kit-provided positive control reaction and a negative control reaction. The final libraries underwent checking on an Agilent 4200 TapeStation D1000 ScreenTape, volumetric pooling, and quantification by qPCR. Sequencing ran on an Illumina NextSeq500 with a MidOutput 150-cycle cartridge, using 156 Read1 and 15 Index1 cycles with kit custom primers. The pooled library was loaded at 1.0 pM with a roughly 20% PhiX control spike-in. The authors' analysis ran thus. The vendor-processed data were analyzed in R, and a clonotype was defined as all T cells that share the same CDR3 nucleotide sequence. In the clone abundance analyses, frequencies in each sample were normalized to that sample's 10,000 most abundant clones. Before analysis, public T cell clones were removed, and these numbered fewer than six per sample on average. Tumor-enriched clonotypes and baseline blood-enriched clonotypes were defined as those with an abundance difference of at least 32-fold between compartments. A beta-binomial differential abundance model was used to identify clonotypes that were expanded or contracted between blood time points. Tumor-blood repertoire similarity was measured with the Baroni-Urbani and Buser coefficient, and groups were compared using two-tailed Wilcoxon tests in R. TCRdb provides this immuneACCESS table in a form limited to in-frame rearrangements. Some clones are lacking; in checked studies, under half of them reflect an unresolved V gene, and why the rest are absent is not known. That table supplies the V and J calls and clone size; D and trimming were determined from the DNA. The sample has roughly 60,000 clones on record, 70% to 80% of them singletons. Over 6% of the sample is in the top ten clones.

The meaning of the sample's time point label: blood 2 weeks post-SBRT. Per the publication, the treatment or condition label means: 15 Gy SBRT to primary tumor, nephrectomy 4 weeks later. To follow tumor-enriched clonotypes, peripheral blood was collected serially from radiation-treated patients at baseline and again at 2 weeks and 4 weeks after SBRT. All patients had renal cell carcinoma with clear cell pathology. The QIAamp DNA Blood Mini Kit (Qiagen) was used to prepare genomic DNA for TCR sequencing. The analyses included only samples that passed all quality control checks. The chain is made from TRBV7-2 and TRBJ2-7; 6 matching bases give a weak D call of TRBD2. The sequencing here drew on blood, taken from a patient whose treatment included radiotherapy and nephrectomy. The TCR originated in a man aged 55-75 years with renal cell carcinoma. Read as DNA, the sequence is TGTGCCAGCAGCTTAGAGGCGGGAAACGACGAGCAGTACTTC. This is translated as CASSLEAGNDEQYF.